Presented here are 26 T cell receptor beta chains from one specimen sequenced in a study of cytomegalovirus exposure and HLA in healthy donors. It was with 60 Vbeta and 13 Jbeta primers that the PCR ran. The method was immunoSEQ multiplex PCR; TCRdb's version includes in-frame clones alone and lacks a portion of them. The table shows some 130,000 clones, with 55% to 75% occurring only once. Sequenced input: PBMCs. These receptors came from a man aged 25-45 years in good health and CMV-seropositive.

CDR3 sequence: CASSQWPTSGSYGNEQFF. In nucleotides, the CDR3 is TGCGCCAGCAGCCAGTGGCCTACTAGCGGGAGTTACGGCAATGAGCAGTTCTTC. The rearrangement uses TRBV4-1 and TRBJ2-1, with 11 nucleotides matching TRBD2. The CDR3 has 18 amino acids. The J segment lost 6 bases and the V segment lost 3 bases, leaving 13 bases of the junction unmatched. Germline values: CDR1 MGHRA, CDR2 YSYEKL.

The chain is built from TRBV11-2 and TRBJ2-1; TRBD2 matches at 10 bases. This CDR3 comprises 17 residues. Germline CDR1 reads SGHAT; CDR2 reads FQNNGV. J gave up 5 bases and V 5 bases, and 12 bases lay outside the gene matches. CDR3 DNA sequence: TGTGCCAGCAGCCCCTTGACCGGGACTAGCGTACACAATGAGCAGTTCTTC. Translated: CASSPLTGTSVHNEQFF.

The chain is built from TRBV10-3 and TRBJ2-7, with 10 bases matching TRBD1. Germline V CDR1 and CDR2: ENHRY, SYGVKD. The CDR3 loop spans 16 amino acids. The V segment lost 0 bases and the J segment 4 bases; nucleotides outside the gene matches: 6. The CDR3 region is CAISESGQGTGYEQYF. In nucleotides, the CDR3 is TGTGCCATCAGTGAGTCGGGACAGGGGACGGGGTACGAGCAGTACTTC.

The chain employs TRBV6-4 and TRBJ2-1, with TRBD2 matching over 10 bases. The germline CDR1 and CDR2 sequences are MRHNA and SNTAGT. This CDR3 contains 16 residues. Unmatched junction bases numbered 6, after V lost 0 bases and J lost 7 bases. CDR3 amino acids: CASSDSGAGGPNEQFF. The CDR3 bases are TGTGCCAGCAGTGACTCTGGAGCGGGAGGGCCGAATGAGCAGTTCTTC.

This clone was detected a few times. The genes are TRBV19 and TRBJ2-2, with 7 bases fitting TRBD1. The germline V gene has CDR1 LNHDA and CDR2 SQIVND (reference sequence). V gave up 6 bases and J gave up 2 bases; unmatched junction bases: 3. This CDR3 region has 14 residues. The CDR3 is CASRDRVNTGELFF. CDR3 DNA sequence: TGTGCCAGTAGAGACAGGGTAAACACCGGGGAGCTGTTTTTT.

This clone has only one observation. The V gene is TRBV7-3, the J gene TRBJ1-1; TRBD1 matches 9 bases. The V segment lost 4 bases and the J segment 5 bases; nucleotides outside the gene matches: 2. CDR3 size: 13 residues. Germline V gives CDR1 SGHTA, CDR2 FQGTGA. CDR3 sequence reads: CASSWDRETEAFF. For the CDR3, the DNA is TGTGCCAGCAGCTGGGACAGGGAAACTGAAGCTTTCTTT.

The J gene is TRBJ1-2, the V gene TRBV5-1; unclear D gene. The CDR3 is 13 amino acids. V lost 3 bases and J 2 bases, leaving 8 bases between the germline ends. CDR1 and CDR2 from the germline V gene are SGHRS and YFSETQ. CDR3 in DNA: TGCGCCAGCAGCTGGGCAGCAAACTATGGCTACACCTTC. Translating it yields CASSWAANYGYTF.

The CDR3, as DNA: TGTGCCATCAGGAGTACAGGGGCCAGGGAGAAAGCTTTCTTT. Translating it yields CAIRSTGAREKAFF. The chain couples TRBV10-3 to TRBJ1-1; 7 bases line up with TRBD1. The CDR3 has 14 amino acids. The V gene end was trimmed by 6 bases and the J gene end by 9 bases; junction bases not matched to a gene: 13. In germline, CDR1 is ENHRY, CDR2 SYGVKD.

This clone has a handful of counts. The chain recombines TRBV7-9 with TRBJ1-4, with a weak D call TRBD1 (6 bases). The CDR3 is made up of 16 amino acids. Trimming shortened V by 2 bases and J by 5 bases, and 15 bases separated the two germline ends. Germline V gene sequence: CDR1 SEHNR, CDR2 FQNEAQ (reference sequence). CDR3 protein: CASSLIGHRENEKLFF. The CDR3 bases are TGTGCCAGCAGCTTAATTGGTCACAGGGAAAATGAAAAACTGTTTTTT. Supplemented by reference TRBV7-9 and TRBJ1-4, the full variable domain reads DTGVSQNPRHKITKRGQNVTFRCDPISEHNRLYWYRQTLGQGPEFLTYFQNEAQLEKSRLLSDRFSAERPKGSFSTLEIQRTEQGDSAMYLCASSLIGHRENEKLFFGSGTQLSVL.

V usage is TRBV14 and J usage is TRBJ1-2; possible D gene TRBD1, 5 bases. V was cut by 1 base and J by 5 bases, with 8 bases left in between. The CDR3 is made up of 13 amino acids. CDR1 and CDR2 (germline): SGHDN, FVKESK. The CDR3: CASSQAQGYGYTF. The CDR3, as DNA: TGTGCCAGCAGCCAAGCCCAGGGTTATGGCTACACCTTC.

The chain uses TRBV9 and TRBJ2-5, with unresolved D. V dropped 0 bases and J dropped 2 bases, with 8 bases sitting between them. Germline loops: CDR1 SGDLS, CDR2 YYNGEE. CDR3 size: 14 residues. This CDR3 is CASSVGNRQETQYF. The CDR3 nucleotides read TGTGCCAGCAGCGTAGGAAACAGACAAGAGACCCAGTACTTC.

The chain uses TRBV30 and TRBJ1-3; 9 nucleotides line up with TRBD1. CDR1 and CDR2 (germline): GTSNPN, SVGIG (reference sequence). With V trimmed by 1 base and J by 0 bases, 4 bases remained unmatched. The CDR3 sequence is 16 residues long. This CDR3 reads CAWSGGQGNSGNTIYF. CDR3 nucleotide sequence: TGTGCCTGGAGTGGAGGACAGGGGAACTCTGGAAACACCATATATTTT.

The V and J genes are TRBV18 and TRBJ1-5; 7 positions agree with TRBD1. V shed 6 bases and J 6 bases; nucleotides not matched to a gene: 11. This CDR3 comprises 15 residues. Germline V gives CDR1 KGHSH, CDR2 LQKENI. The DNA for the CDR3 is TGTGCCAGCTCTCCCAGACAGGGTGAGGGTCAGCCCCAGCATTTT. Translation: CASSPRQGEGQPQHF.

In its sample, this clone was seen a few times. The CDR3 bases are TGTGCCAGCCAAGTTACCCTAGCGGTTAACCCAGATACGCAGTATTTT. Its translation is CASQVTLAVNPDTQYF. The J gene is TRBJ2-3, the V gene TRBV6-6; 7 positions agree with TRBD2. With 8 bases clipped from V and 4 bases from J, the junction kept 15 bases outside the gene matches. The CDR3 loop spans 16 amino acids. Germline CDR1 MNHNY, CDR2 SVGAGI (reference sequence).

This chain joins TRBV5-1 and TRBJ1-2; 12 nucleotides agree with TRBD1. The CDR3 is made up of 16 amino acids. Germline V CDR1 and CDR2: SGHRS, YFSETQ. V was pared by 2 bases and J by 4 bases, with 6 bases of the junction left unmatched. The CDR3 region is CASSFGTGGAIYGYTF. The CDR3 DNA is TGCGCCAGCAGCTTCGGGACAGGGGGCGCAATCTATGGCTACACCTTC.

The chain is built from TRBV7-8 and TRBJ1-5, with D possibly being TRBD1 (5 bases). Trimming took off 4 bases at V and 4 bases at J, with 23 bases between the two ends. The CDR3 loop spans 18 amino acids. Germline values: CDR1 SGHVS, CDR2 FQNEAQ. The CDR3 here is CASSSLGGHRFENQPQHF. The CDR3 DNA reads TGTGCCAGCAGCTCCCTCGGCGGCCACAGGTTTGAAAATCAGCCCCAGCATTTT.

This clone was counted a single time. The CDR3 reads CASSFVEFEAFF. For the CDR3, the DNA is TGTGCCAGCAGCTTTGTGGAGTTTGAAGCTTTCTTT. V usage is TRBV7-8 and J usage is TRBJ1-1, with D hard to call. This CDR3 has 12 amino acids. V lost 3 bases and J 7 bases, leaving 9 bases between the germline ends. CDR1 is SGHVS and CDR2 is FQNEAQ in the germline V gene.

The CDR3 protein is CASSLEQVEYEQYF. As DNA, the CDR3 is TGTGCCAGCAGTTTGGAACAGGTAGAATACGAGCAGTACTTC. This chain uses TRBV28 with TRBJ2-7; D may be TRBD1 (5 bases). Germline V CDR1 and CDR2: MDHEN, SYDVKM. V lost 3 bases to trimming and J lost 4 bases, with 13 bases between them. This CDR3 is 14 amino acids long.

The chain is built from TRBV27 and TRBJ2-1; TRBD2 matches at 7 bases. This CDR3 is 19 amino acids long. V trimming: 1 base; J trimming: 8 bases; junction bases outside the gene matches: 20. CDR1 MNHEY and CDR2 SMNVEV come from the germline V gene (reference sequence). CDR3 in DNA: TGTGCCAGCAGTTTATATCCCTCTACTAGCGCGAATGAGTTGGATGAGCAGTTCTTC. This encodes CASSLYPSTSANELDEQFF.

This rearrangement joins TRBV7-2 to TRBJ2-5; TRBD2 matches 7 bases. The CDR3 sequence is 18 residues long. CDR1 is SGHTA, CDR2 FQGNSA, per germline. The trim removed 1 base at V and 4 bases at J, leaving 15 bases unmatched. CDR3 residues: CASSLVGPFPPGGETQYF. The CDR3 nucleotides read TGTGCCAGCAGCTTAGTTGGGCCCTTTCCTCCGGGGGGAGAGACCCAGTACTTC.

The rearrangement links TRBV6-5 to TRBJ1-6, with D tentatively TRBD1 (5 bases). The V end was cut by 6 bases, the J end by 6 bases, with 12 bases between. CDR3 size: 14 residues. The germline gives CDR1 MNHEY, CDR2 SVGAGI. The CDR3 DNA follows: TGTGCCAGCAGCCCGACAGTAACTAATTCACCCCTCCACTTT. It is translated as CASSPTVTNSPLHF.

The rearrangement joins TRBV10-3 to TRBJ2-1; D gene ambiguous. The ends were cut back, 11 bases at V and 2 bases at J, with 19 bases in the middle. Germline CDR1 reads ENHRY; CDR2 reads SYGVKD. The CDR3 covers 15 residues. CDR3 in amino acids: CAAGPELPAYNEQFF. The DNA of the CDR3 is TGTGCCGCAGGCCCCGAGCTGCCCGCCTACAATGAGCAGTTCTTC.

The V gene is TRBV19, the J gene TRBJ2-3; D is possibly TRBD2 (5 bases). This CDR3 is built from 11 residues. Trimming shortened V by 5 bases and J by 7 bases, and 7 bases separated the two germline ends. Germline V CDR1 and CDR2: LNHDA, SQIVND (reference sequence). The CDR3 loop is CASSPGYTQYF. The CDR3 bases are TGTGCCAGTAGTCCGGGGTATACGCAGTATTTT.

This clone showed up just a few times. The chain recombines TRBV9 with TRBJ2-1; TRBD2 might be the D (6 bases). Per germline, CDR1 SGDLS and CDR2 YYNGEE. V lost 1 base, J lost 8 bases, and 25 bases lay in between. The CDR3 runs 18 residues. CDR3 in amino acids: CASSVTGRGLGGLDEQFF. In DNA form, the CDR3 reads TGTGCCAGCAGCGTAACCGGGAGAGGGCTGGGCGGTCTCGATGAGCAGTTCTTC.

This rearrangement joins TRBV28 to TRBJ1-1; possibly TRBD1 for D (6 bases). This CDR3 contains 15 residues. V was clipped by 4 bases and J by 2 bases, with 14 bases between them. The V gene's germline CDR1 is MDHEN and CDR2 SYDVKM. CDR3 coding DNA: TGTGCCAGCAGTTCCCAGGACAGATTCAACACTGAAGCTTTCTTT. It specifies CASSSQDRFNTEAFF.

The V call is TRBV9, the J call TRBJ1-1; 7 positions match TRBD1. The CDR3 is made up of 14 amino acids. Unmatched junction bases numbered 6, after V lost 3 bases and J lost 4 bases. Germline loops: CDR1 SGDLS, CDR2 YYNGEE. CDR3 coding DNA: TGTGCCAGCAGCGAAAGACAGGGTGGCACTGAAGCTTTCTTT. Its protein product is CASSERQGGTEAFF. Complete variable domain (other parts from reference TRBV9 and TRBJ1-1): DSGVTQTPKHLITATGQRVTLRCSPRSGDLSVYWYQQSLDQGLQFLIQYYNGEERAKGNILERFSAQQFPDLHSELNLSSLELGDSALYFCASSERQGGTEAFFGQGTRLTVV.